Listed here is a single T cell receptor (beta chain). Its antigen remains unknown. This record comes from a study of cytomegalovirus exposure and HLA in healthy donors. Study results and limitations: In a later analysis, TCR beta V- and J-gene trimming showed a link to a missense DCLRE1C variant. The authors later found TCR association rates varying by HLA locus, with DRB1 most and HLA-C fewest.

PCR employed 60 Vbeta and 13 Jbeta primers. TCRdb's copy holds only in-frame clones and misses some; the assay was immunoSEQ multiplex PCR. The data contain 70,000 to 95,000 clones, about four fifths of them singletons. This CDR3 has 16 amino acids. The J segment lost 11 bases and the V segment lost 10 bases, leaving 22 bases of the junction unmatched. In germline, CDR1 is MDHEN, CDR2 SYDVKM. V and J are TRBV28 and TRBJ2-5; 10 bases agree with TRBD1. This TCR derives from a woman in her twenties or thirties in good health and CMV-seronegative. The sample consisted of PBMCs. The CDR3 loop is CAIGGSPWDRGGEQYF. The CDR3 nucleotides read TGTGCCATCGGAGGTTCTCCGTGGGACAGGGGAGGAGAGCAGTACTTC.